One and the same sample provided the 20 T cell receptor beta chains below, sequenced in a study of T cell responses to AZD1222 COVID-19 vaccine. The assay was immunoSEQ multiplex PCR, and TCRdb's table has in-frame clones only and misses some. This sample has 130,000 to 150,000 clones, with 70% to 90% found just once. This specimen was peripheral blood, taken on day 0 of AZD1222 vaccination. The receptors were gathered from an adult in good health.

The rearrangement links TRBV28 to TRBJ1-1, with D perhaps TRBD1 (6 bases). The CDR3 has 12 amino acids. Germline values: CDR1 MDHEN, CDR2 SYDVKM. Deletions cut 9 bases from V and 3 bases from J, with 11 bases between. The DNA for the CDR3 is TGTGCCAGTAGGGACACTCACACTGAAGCTTTCTTT. It translates to CASRDTHTEAFF.

J is TRBJ2-7 and V is TRBV3-1 (or the pseudogene TRBV3-2); the match to TRBD1 covers 8 bases. V shed 4 bases, J shed 4 bases, and the junction held 9 bases outside the gene matches. The germline gives CDR1 LGHDT, CDR2 YNNKEL (reference sequence). The CDR3 spans 15 residues. CDR3 amino acids: CASSRAQGAFYEQYF. The CDR3, as DNA: TGTGCCAGCAGCCGCGCCCAGGGGGCGTTTTACGAGCAGTACTTC.

The chain employs TRBV7-2 and TRBJ2-7; D is unresolved. V lost 0 bases, J lost 0 bases, and 15 bases lay in between. The CDR3 contains 17 residues. Germline V CDR1 and CDR2: SGHTA, FQGNSA. CDR3 nucleotide sequence: TGTGCCAGCAGCTTAGCGCTGAGTGGCGGCTTCTCCTACGAGCAGTACTTC. Translating gives CASSLALSGGFSYEQYF.

This chain connects TRBV2 to TRBJ2-5; 7 bases line up with TRBD2. The CDR3 has 13 amino acids. V shed 6 bases and J 3 bases; nucleotides not matched to a gene: 4. The germline gives CDR1 SNHLY, CDR2 FYNNEI. CDR3 sequence reads: CASSRDYKETQYF. As DNA, the CDR3 is TGTGCCAGCAGCCGGGACTACAAAGAGACCCAGTACTTC.

The chain employs TRBV6-5 and TRBJ2-5, with 7 bases that match TRBD1. The V and J ends lost 6 bases and 3 bases, in that order; junction bases with no gene match: 10. This CDR3 spans 15 amino acids. Germline V gene sequence: CDR1 MNHEY, CDR2 SVGAGI. The DNA for the CDR3 is TGTGCCAGCAGGGGGTCTAGCCAGGGGGAAGAGACCCAGTACTTC. The encoded protein is CASRGSSQGEETQYF.

The gene calls are TRBV6-5 and TRBJ2-7; no definite D call. The CDR3 has 15 amino acids. Germline values: CDR1 MNHEY, CDR2 SVGAGI. Trimming pared 0 bases from V and 5 bases from J, leaving 14 bases between. CDR3 sequence: CASSYSSIGAHEQYF. The CDR3 nucleotides read TGTGCCAGCAGTTACTCATCGATAGGAGCCCACGAGCAGTACTTC.

The chain links TRBV27 to TRBJ1-5, with D unresolved. There are 13 residues in the CDR3. Germline V lookup: CDR1 MNHEY, CDR2 SMNVEV (reference sequence). Deletions cut 3 bases from V and 6 bases from J, with 9 bases between. The CDR3: CASSFTVSQPQHF. The CDR3, as DNA: TGTGCCAGCAGTTTCACCGTCAGTCAGCCCCAGCATTTT.

This rearrangement joins TRBV10-3 to TRBJ2-3; TRBD2 might be the D (5 bases). CDR3 length: 12 residues. Trimming left V 5 bases short and J 5 bases short, with 8 bases between. From germline, CDR1 is ENHRY and CDR2 SYGVKD. CDR3 in DNA: TGTGCCATCAGTCTAGAGGGAGATACGCAGTATTTT. This encodes CAISLEGDTQYF.

The rearrangement links TRBV28 to TRBJ2-7; maybe TRBD2 (6 bases). The V and J ends lost 8 bases and 2 bases respectively, with 22 bases between them. The length of the CDR3 is 16 residues. The germline V gene encodes CDR1 MDHEN and CDR2 SYDVKM. The CDR3 region is CASESREGEATYEQYF. The CDR3 DNA sequence: TGTGCCAGCGAAAGTCGGGAAGGGGAGGCAACCTACGAGCAGTACTTC.

The rearrangement joins TRBV9 to TRBJ1-2; no reliable D call. This CDR3 contains 17 residues. In germline, CDR1 is SGDLS, CDR2 YYNGEE. V lost 0 bases and J lost 0, with 15 bases in between. CDR3 coding DNA: TGTGCCAGCAGCGTAGTCGTCGGAGAAATAGCTAACTATGGCTACACCTTC. Encoded protein: CASSVVVGEIANYGYTF.

V gene TRBV5-6 combines with J gene TRBJ2-7, with D maybe TRBD2 (5 bases). The germline V gene encodes CDR1 SGHDT and CDR2 YYEEEE. This CDR3 has 13 amino acids. V was clipped by 2 bases and J by 3 bases, with 9 bases between them. The CDR3 spells CASSLGLGYEQYF. The CDR3 nucleotides are TGTGCCAGCAGCTTAGGACTCGGCTACGAGCAGTACTTC.

This chain uses TRBV24-1 with TRBJ2-5; 10 nucleotides agree with TRBD2. CDR1 is KGHDR and CDR2 is SFDVKD in the germline V gene. The trim removed 4 bases at V and 1 base at J, leaving 8 bases unmatched. The CDR3 length is 17 residues. CDR3 sequence (DNA): TGTGCCACCAGTGACCCAGAGCGGGAGGGTCTCCAAGAGACCCAGTACTTC. Its translation is CATSDPEREGLQETQYF.

The CDR3 loop reads CASQRDRGDEQFF. The DNA of the CDR3 is TGTGCCAGTCAAAGGGACAGGGGGGATGAGCAGTTCTTC. This rearrangement joins TRBV19 to TRBJ2-1, with 11 bases aligning to TRBD1. The CDR3 extends over 13 amino acids. Germline V gene sequence: CDR1 LNHDA, CDR2 SQIVND (reference sequence). The V and J ends lost 8 bases and 8 bases, in that order; junction bases with no gene match: 5.

J is TRBJ2-7 and V is TRBV9; unclear D gene. This CDR3 is built from 13 residues. Germline values: CDR1 SGDLS, CDR2 YYNGEE. The germline V and J ends were trimmed by 0 bases and 6 bases, with 10 bases remaining between them. The CDR3 spells CASSVGSSSEQYF. The DNA for the CDR3 is TGTGCCAGCAGCGTAGGGAGTAGCTCCGAGCAGTACTTC.

The V and J genes are TRBV12-3 or TRBV12-4 and TRBJ1-1, with D uncertain. V was cut by 1 base and J by 7 bases, with 10 bases left in between. CDR3 length equals 13 residues. As DNA, the CDR3 is TGTGCCAGCAGTTTAGGGTGGGCGGATGAAGCTTTCTTT. Its translation is CASSLGWADEAFF.

This chain joins TRBV5-1 and TRBJ1-3; the D gene is possibly TRBD1 (6 bases). The germline V and J ends were trimmed by 3 bases and 0 bases, with 7 bases remaining between them. The CDR3 runs 14 residues. Germline V gives CDR1 SGHRS, CDR2 YFSETQ. The CDR3 is CASSSDSSGNTIYF. CDR3 nucleotide sequence: TGCGCCAGCAGCTCGGACAGCTCTGGAAACACCATATATTTT.

The chain employs TRBV9 and TRBJ1-2, with no clear D. With 0 bases removed from V and 7 bases from J, the gap between germline ends came to 10 bases. Germline V CDR1 and CDR2: SGDLS, YYNGEE. This CDR3 is built from 13 residues. The CDR3 DNA reads as TGTGCCAGCAGCGTAGATGACATCGGTGGCTACACCTTC. Its protein is CASSVDDIGGYTF.

The rearrangement links TRBV7-8 to TRBJ2-5; 8 positions agree with TRBD2. The CDR3 runs to 14 residues. V was pared by 5 bases and J by 4 bases, with 6 bases of the junction left unmatched. Germline lookup yields CDR1 SGHVS and CDR2 FQNEAQ. CDR3 DNA: TGTGCCAGCAGCGAAAGCGGGAGTTTAGAGACCCAGTACTTC. This gives the protein CASSESGSLETQYF.

The chain recombines TRBV27 with TRBJ1-1; TRBD1 agrees at 7 bases. CDR3 length: 12 amino acids. The J segment lost 5 bases and the V segment lost 5 bases, leaving 2 bases of the junction unmatched. CDR1 MNHEY and CDR2 SMNVEV come from the germline V gene (reference sequence). The CDR3 DNA reads as TGTGCCAGCAGTCAGGGGGGGACTGAAGCTTTCTTT. It yields the protein CASSQGGTEAFF.

This chain links TRBV19 with TRBJ1-1; a weak D match, TRBD1 (6 bases). Trimming left V 11 bases short and J 8 bases short, with 24 bases between. The CDR3 has 14 amino acids. Germline loops: CDR1 LNHDA, CDR2 SQIVND (reference sequence). The CDR3 sequence: CAAKPPGGPPEAFF. The CDR3 region has the DNA TGTGCCGCTAAGCCCCCCGGGGGCCCTCCAGAAGCTTTCTTT.